The 17 T cell receptor beta chains presented below share a single source sample, sequenced in a study of CD8 T cells in Susac syndrome. RNA amounts of about 0.5 to 1 ug underwent reverse transcription with random hexamers. MiXCR, run by TCRdb on the immunoSEQ multiplex PCR reads, gives a single entry per CDR3 protein. The sample has under 200,000 distinct CDR3 sequences, 91% seen once. Sequenced: CD4+ T cells from PBMCs. The source is a human donor with Susac syndrome.

V usage is TRBV19 and J usage is TRBJ1-5, with 7 bases matching TRBD1. Trimming cost V 7 bases and J 4 bases; bases outside gene matches: 4. The CDR3 runs 13 residues. Germline CDR1 LNHDA, CDR2 SQIVND (reference sequence). CDR3: CASTDRENQPQHF. Written as DNA, the CDR3 is TGTGCCAGTACTGACAGGGAAAATCAGCCCCAGCATTTT.

The chain carries TRBV9 and TRBJ2-7, with 7 bases that match TRBD1. The germline V gene has CDR1 SGDLS and CDR2 YYNGEE. V was pared by 0 bases and J by 3 bases, with 6 bases of the junction left unmatched. The CDR3 has 15 amino acids. The CDR3 is CASSVAYTGDYEQYF. Written as DNA, the CDR3 is TGTGCCAGCAGCGTAGCTTACACAGGGGACTACGAGCAGTACTTC.

This sequence joins TRBV7-2 and TRBJ2-4; no clear D gene. The V gene lost 6 bases and the J gene lost 1 base, with 13 bases spanning the gap. This CDR3 comprises 15 residues. Germline CDR1 is SGHTA and CDR2 is FQGNSA. CDR3 in amino acids: CASSALTLAKNIQYF. Written as DNA, the CDR3 is TGTGCCAGCAGTGCACTGACTCTGGCCAAAAACATTCAGTACTTC.

The V call is TRBV4-2, the J call TRBJ2-3; the match to TRBD2 covers 8 bases. The junction had 10 bases not matched to a gene; V was cut back by 0 bases and J by 8 bases. The CDR3 length is 16 residues. The V gene's germline CDR1 is LGHNA and CDR2 YNFKEQ. CDR3 in DNA: TGTGCCAGCAGCCAAGAGGGCACCGGACTAGCCGGTACGCAGTATTTT. This codes for CASSQEGTGLAGTQYF.

V and J are TRBV6-5 and TRBJ1-2; D gene uncertain. Germline V gives CDR1 MNHEY, CDR2 SVGAGI. The CDR3 consists of 12 residues. Trimming took off 8 bases at V and 3 bases at J, with 10 bases between the two ends. This CDR3 is CASFLEYYGYTF. In nucleotides, the CDR3 is TGTGCCAGCTTTTTGGAATACTATGGCTACACCTTC.

This chain uses TRBV4-1 with TRBJ2-1, with 7 positions matching TRBD2. CDR1 MGHRA and CDR2 YSYEKL come from the germline V gene. The ends lost 0 bases at V and 7 bases at J; junction bases unmatched: 6. CDR3 length: 15 amino acids. This CDR3 reads CASSQDRGDGNEQFF. The CDR3 nucleotides are TGCGCCAGCAGCCAAGATCGGGGGGACGGGAATGAGCAGTTCTTC.

The rearrangement joins TRBV2 to TRBJ1-1, with TRBD1 as a possible D gene (5 bases). This CDR3 has 13 amino acids. CDR1 and CDR2 from the germline V gene are SNHLY and FYNNEI. The V gene lost 7 bases and the J gene lost 0 bases, with 9 bases spanning the gap. The CDR3 bases are TGTGCCAGCAACAGGAACATGAACACTGAAGCTTTCTTT. Amino acid sequence: CASNRNMNTEAFF.

The chain links TRBV27 to TRBJ1-4; D ambiguous. The CDR3 length is 15 residues. V lost 2 bases and J 8 bases, leaving 15 bases between the germline ends. The germline gives CDR1 MNHEY, CDR2 SMNVEV (reference sequence). In nucleotides, the CDR3 is TGTGCCAGCAGTTTAGAAGGGCGCCTCGGGGAAAAACTGTTTTTT. Amino acid sequence: CASSLEGRLGEKLFF.

The chain joins TRBV5-1 to TRBJ2-3; tentative D call: TRBD2 (5 bases). This CDR3 comprises 13 residues. The V and J ends lost 0 bases and 7 bases respectively, with 9 bases between them. CDR1 is SGHRS and CDR2 is YFSETQ in the germline V gene. For the CDR3, the DNA is TGCGCCAGCAGCTTGGGGACTGGAAATACGCAGTATTTT. Translating it yields CASSLGTGNTQYF.

This clonotype has only a few counts. The V call is TRBV19, the J call TRBJ1-2; 9 bases align to TRBD1. Germline CDR1 LNHDA, CDR2 SQIVND (reference sequence). CDR3 length: 15 residues. Trimming cost V 4 bases and J 2 bases; bases outside gene matches: 5. CDR3 DNA sequence: TGTGCCAGTAGTACCGGACAGGGGCCCAACTATGGCTACACCTTC. Translating gives CASSTGQGPNYGYTF.

The V call is TRBV3-1, the J call TRBJ1-6; no firm D call. There are 14 residues in the CDR3. Germline CDR1 reads LGHDT; CDR2 reads YNNKEL (reference sequence). V lost 2 bases and J lost 9, with 11 bases in between. The CDR3: CASSQRASSSPLHF. In DNA form, the CDR3 reads TGTGCCAGCAGCCAAAGGGCATCGAGTTCACCCCTCCACTTT.

The chain is built from TRBV2 and TRBJ1-2, with TRBD1 matching 8 bases. This CDR3 has 15 amino acids. The ends lost 6 bases at V and 4 bases at J; junction bases unmatched: 10. Germline V CDR1 and CDR2: SNHLY, FYNNEI. The CDR3 DNA reads as TGTGCCAGCAGCGACAACAGGGGGAGTTTCTATGGCTACACCTTC. This encodes CASSDNRGSFYGYTF.

This clonotype was seen a few times. CDR3 DNA: TGCGCCAGCAGCCCTCTAGCGGGGGGCCCAGATACGCAGTATTTT. Translated, it gives CASSPLAGGPDTQYF. The rearrangement uses TRBV5-1 and TRBJ2-3; TRBD2 agrees at 11 bases. Germline V gene lookup returns CDR1 SGHRS and CDR2 YFSETQ. The CDR3 is made up of 15 amino acids. The junction had 5 bases not matched to a gene; V was cut back by 4 bases and J by 4 bases.

The V gene is TRBV23-1, the J gene TRBJ1-1, with D hard to call. TRBV23-1 is assigned to the ORF class and has an uncertain function. V lost 1 base to trimming and J lost 1 base, with 13 bases between them. The CDR3 runs to 16 residues. CDR3 in amino acids: CASSQFRSGSNTEAFF. In DNA form, the CDR3 reads TGCGCCAGCAGTCAATTCAGGTCCGGGTCGAACACTGAAGCTTTCTTT.

This chain connects TRBV12-3 or TRBV12-4 to TRBJ1-2, with TRBD1 identical over 9 bases. This CDR3 is built from 14 residues. The V gene end was trimmed by 8 bases and the J gene end by 2 bases; junction bases not matched to a gene: 6. The DNA of the CDR3 is TGTGCCAGCTCACCAGGACAGGGGAACTATGGCTACACCTTC. Translated, it gives CASSPGQGNYGYTF.

The chain uses TRBV20-1 and TRBJ1-2; TRBD1 aligns across 10 bases. The CDR3 consists of 14 residues. J lost 6 bases, V lost 8 bases, and 12 bases had no gene match. The germline V gene encodes CDR1 DFQATT and CDR2 SNEGSKA (reference sequence). The CDR3 sequence: CSTGGGQGIDGYTF. CDR3 DNA: TGCAGTACGGGGGGGGGACAGGGGATCGATGGCTACACCTTC.

The chain employs TRBV28 and TRBJ2-7, with a tentative D call TRBD2 (6 bases). Looked up from germline, CDR1 is MDHEN and CDR2 is SYDVKM. CDR3 length equals 13 residues. The CDR3 coding sequence is TGTGTGTCAAGTCGGGAGTTCGCCTACGAGCAGTACTTC. It is translated as CVSSREFAYEQYF.